The 22 T cell receptor beta chains below were found in one sample sequenced in a study of response to subunit inactivated influenza vaccine. MiXCR was run by TCRdb on the RT-PCR reads, yielding one entry per CDR3 protein. The table has around 170,000 distinct CDR3 sequences, approximately 11% seen once. Material: CD8+ T cells sorted from PBMCs, obtained approximately 25 months after vaccination. These receptors all come from a man aged 50-75 years who received an inactivated influenza vaccine.

The chain's CDR3 is CASSQEQANTEAFF. The CDR3 DNA sequence: TGCGCCAGCAGCCAAGAACAGGCGAACACTGAAGCTTTCTTT. The V and J genes are TRBV4-3 and TRBJ1-1, with D possibly matching TRBD1 (5 bases). Germline loops: CDR1 LGHNA, CDR2 YSLEER. The V end was cut by 0 bases, the J end by 1 base, with 6 bases between. The CDR3 length is 14 residues.

This clonotype was seen only a few times. The chain has TRBV10-3 and TRBJ2-7; a weak D match, TRBD2 (7 bases). From germline, CDR1 is ENHRY and CDR2 SYGVKD. The CDR3 has 15 residues. Trimming left V 4 bases short and J 3 bases short, with 16 bases between. The CDR3 coding sequence is TGTGCCATCAGTGTAGGGGGGGACAAATACTACGAGCAGTACTTC. This encodes CAISVGGDKYYEQYF.

This clonotype was counted a single time. The chain couples TRBV10-1 to TRBJ2-3; tentative D call: TRBD2 (6 bases). CDR1 is WNHNN, CDR2 SYGVQD, per germline (reference sequence). V was pared by 4 bases and J by 6 bases, with 14 bases between. The CDR3 totals 14 residues. CDR3 amino acids: CASSGDSPTDTQYF. DNA for the CDR3: TGCGCCAGCAGTGGGGACTCCCCGACGGATACGCAGTATTTT.

This clonotype appeared many times. The V call is TRBV29-1, the J call TRBJ2-1; D uncertain. Trimming cost V 5 bases and J 4 bases, with 9 bases left between them. The length of the CDR3 is 12 residues. Germline V gene data show CDR1 as SQVTM and CDR2 as ANQGSEA. Here the CDR3 reads CSVLLSYNEQFF. DNA for the CDR3: TGCAGCGTTTTGCTTTCATACAATGAGCAGTTCTTC.

This clonotype was recorded at least ten times. The chain links TRBV10-3 to TRBJ2-1; TRBD1 or TRBD2 may be the D gene (5 bases each). Looked up from germline, CDR1 is ENHRY and CDR2 is SYGVKD. The CDR3 consists of 13 residues. The DNA of the CDR3 is TGTGCGCTCGGGGACCCCTCCTACAATGAGCAGTTCTTC. It translates to CALGDPSYNEQFF.

This clonotype has only a few counts. CDR3 in amino acids: CSVESIRETQYF. The CDR3 DNA follows: TGCAGCGTTGAGTCCATCAGAGAGACCCAGTACTTC. The rearrangement joins TRBV29-1 to TRBJ2-5; no clear D. Germline V gene lookup returns CDR1 SQVTM and CDR2 ANQGSEA. V lost 3 bases to trimming and J lost 4 bases, with 9 bases between them. CDR3 length equals 12 residues. The full variable domain, completed using reference TRBV29-1 and TRBJ2-5, is SAVISQKPSRDICQRGTSLTIQCQVDSQVTMMFWYRQQPGQSLTLIATANQGSEATYESGFVIDKFPISRPNLTFSTLTVSNMSPEDSSIYLCSVESIRETQYFGPGTRLLVL.

The CDR3 coding sequence is TGTGCCAGCAGCCCCATCCCGGGCACTGAAGCTTTCTTT. This codes for CASSPIPGTEAFF. V and J are TRBV4-2 and TRBJ1-1; D not resolved. The CDR3 length is 13 residues. Trimming left V 4 bases short and J 4 bases short, with 10 bases between. The germline CDR1 and CDR2 sequences are LGHNA and YNFKEQ.

The CDR3 bases are TGTGCCAGTAGTACATTAGCACATCAGCCCCAGCATTTT. Translated, it gives CASSTLAHQPQHF. The chain joins TRBV19 to TRBJ1-5; the D is unclear. Germline CDR1 and CDR2: LNHDA and SQIVND (reference sequence). The CDR3 is 13 amino acids. Deletions cut 4 bases from V and 5 bases from J, with 9 bases between.

This clonotype was observed a few times. The J gene is TRBJ2-5, the V gene TRBV19, with D perhaps TRBD2 (5 bases). This CDR3 is built from 13 residues. The V end lost 7 bases, the J end lost 5 bases, and 14 bases lay between the germline ends. CDR1 is LNHDA, CDR2 SQIVND, per germline (reference sequence). The CDR3 loop is CASTRSPGETQYF. CDR3 DNA sequence: TGTGCCAGTACCCGTTCCCCGGGGGAGACCCAGTACTTC.

The chain combines TRBV30 with TRBJ1-6; no definite D call. CDR1 is GTSNPN, CDR2 SVGIG, per germline (reference sequence). Trimming shortened V by 2 bases and J by 4 bases, and 15 bases separated the two germline ends. The CDR3 is 16 amino acids. CDR3 in amino acids: CAWSSTESTYNSPLHF. The CDR3 DNA reads TGTGCCTGGAGTTCGACGGAGTCCACTTATAATTCACCCCTCCACTTT.

This clonotype has more than one count but fewer than ten. V usage is TRBV20-1 and J usage is TRBJ2-3; the match to TRBD1 covers 10 bases. The CDR3 runs to 17 residues. Losses at the gene ends were 3 bases for V and 4 bases for J; bases not matched to a gene: 13. The germline gives CDR1 DFQATT, CDR2 SNEGSKA (reference sequence). CDR3 region: CSASGLAGTGDPDTQYF. The CDR3 DNA reads as TGCAGTGCTAGCGGCTTAGCAGGGACAGGGGACCCAGATACGCAGTATTTT.

In its sample, this clonotype was seen many times. This rearrangement joins TRBV6-2 or TRBV6-3 to TRBJ2-6; weak D call: TRBD1 (6 bases). Between the trimmed V and J ends, which lost 5 bases and 0 bases, there was a span of 11 bases. Looked up from germline, CDR1 is MNHEY and CDR2 is SVGEGT. The CDR3 length is 16 residues. Written as DNA, the CDR3 is TGTGCCAGCAGTCTTGACAGGTACTCTGGGGCCAACGTCCTGACTTTC. Residues: CASSLDRYSGANVLTF.

This clonotype appeared a few times. The chain links TRBV20-1 to TRBJ1-1, with D uncertain. V lost 2 bases and J lost 0, with 10 bases in between. The length of the CDR3 is 14 residues. Germline assignment: CDR1 DFQATT and CDR2 SNEGSKA (reference sequence). The CDR3 is CSARLDGVNTEAFF. The CDR3 DNA follows: TGCAGTGCTAGACTCGACGGCGTGAACACTGAAGCTTTCTTT.

This chain's CDR3 is CASSVAPATYEQYF. CDR3 in DNA: TGTGCCAGCAGCGTCGCGCCGGCGACCTACGAGCAGTACTTC. The chain recombines TRBV9 with TRBJ2-7; D unclear. V lost 2 bases and J 2 bases, leaving 11 bases between the germline ends. CDR3 length equals 14 residues. Germline assignment: CDR1 SGDLS and CDR2 YYNGEE.

This clonotype was observed a handful of times. V and J are TRBV28 and TRBJ2-1; D is perhaps TRBD2 (7 bases). The germline gives CDR1 MDHEN, CDR2 SYDVKM. The CDR3 has 17 amino acids. The ends were cut back, 2 bases at V and 3 bases at J, with 17 bases in the middle. The CDR3 nucleotides read TGTGCCAGCAGTTTACACCGTGGGGGGGCGTTCTACAATGAGCAGTTCTTC. This codes for CASSLHRGGAFYNEQFF.

The chain links TRBV6-1 to TRBJ2-7; TRBD2 aligns across 13 bases. Trimming took 7 bases from V and 2 from J; bases not matched to a gene: 5. Germline V CDR1 and CDR2: MNHNS, SASEGT. The CDR3 contains 15 residues. CDR3 nucleotide sequence: TGTGCCAGCAAAACTAGCGGGGGGGGAGCCTACGAGCAGTACTTC. Translated: CASKTSGGGAYEQYF.

This clonotype was observed a few times. The chain links TRBV28 to TRBJ2-7; the D gene is possibly TRBD1 (6 bases). Looked up from germline, CDR1 is MDHEN and CDR2 is SYDVKM. V lost 6 bases and J 7 bases, leaving 16 bases between the germline ends. This CDR3 is built from 13 residues. The CDR3 sequence is CASSPVRTGEQYF. CDR3 DNA: TGTGCCAGCAGCCCCGTCCGAACAGGGGAGCAGTACTTC. Using reference TRBV28 and TRBJ2-7 for the parts outside the CDR3, the full variable domain is DVKVTQSSRYLVKRTGEKVFLECVQDMDHENMFWYRQDPGLGLRLIYFSYDVKMKEKGDIPEGYSVSREKKERFSLILESASTNQTSMYLCASSPVRTGEQYFGPGTRLTVT.

The J gene is TRBJ2-5, the V gene TRBV27; TRBD2 matches at 14 bases. This CDR3 region has 14 residues. V gave up 5 bases and J gave up 9 bases; unmatched junction bases: 5. Germline CDR1 reads MNHEY; CDR2 reads SMNVEV (reference sequence). The CDR3 is CASSPRLAGGSQYF. In DNA form, the CDR3 reads TGTGCCAGCAGTCCTAGACTAGCGGGAGGGTCCCAGTACTTC.

J is TRBJ1-1 and V is TRBV28; D is possibly TRBD1 (6 bases). CDR1 and CDR2 from the germline V gene are MDHEN and SYDVKM. The V gene lost 5 bases and the J gene lost 4 bases, with 17 bases spanning the gap. This CDR3 contains 15 residues. The CDR3 DNA sequence: TGTGCCAGCAGTCGCTTTAGACAGGCGGGCACTGAAGCTTTCTTT. This encodes CASSRFRQAGTEAFF.

The chain carries TRBV11-2 and TRBJ2-7, with TRBD1 matching over 8 bases. With V trimmed by 5 bases and J by 6 bases, 9 bases remained unmatched. There are 14 residues in the CDR3. Per the germline V gene, CDR1 is SGHAT and CDR2 is FQNNGV. The CDR3 protein is CASSAGQGLFEQYF. CDR3 coding DNA: TGTGCCAGCAGCGCAGGACAGGGTTTGTTCGAGCAGTACTTC.

This clonotype was seen more than once but under ten times. The J gene is TRBJ2-2, the V gene TRBV27; D is uncertain. This CDR3 spans 12 amino acids. V was pared by 8 bases and J by 6 bases, with 10 bases between. Germline-derived CDR1 and CDR2 are MNHEY and SMNVEV (reference sequence). Here the CDR3 DNA reads TGTGCCAGCCGCAACCTTGCCGGGGAGCTGTTTTTT. Residues: CASRNLAGELFF.

This chain joins TRBV20-1 and TRBJ2-7, with D hard to call. The CDR3 has 13 amino acids. V gave up 3 bases and J gave up 0 bases, with 9 bases separating them. Germline V gene data show CDR1 as DFQATT and CDR2 as SNEGSKA (reference sequence). The CDR3 DNA reads TGCAGTGCTAGGGTCGTAAGCTCCTACGAGCAGTACTTC. It codes for CSARVVSSYEQYF.